This T cell receptor (beta chain) comes out of a study of OX40 agonist ivuxolimab in advanced cancers. This clone was counted between two and nine times. What it recognizes is unknown. Study-wide results and caveats: There was clonal expansion of CD4+ and CD8+ blood T cells by week 6 at 0.1 to 3.0 mg/kg.

Sequencing was performed with immunoSEQ multiplex PCR; in TCRdb, only in-frame clones are kept and a portion is missing. The sample carries about 5,100 clones, 65% to 70% recorded once. This specimen consisted of CD4+ or CD8+ T cells sorted from blood, obtained in a trial of the OX40 agonist ivuxolimab. This clonotype was obtained from an adult with an advanced solid tumor such as melanoma, head and neck, liver or kidney cancer.

The CDR3: CASSDRQGAGETQYF. DNA for the CDR3: TGTGCCAGCAGCGATCGACAGGGGGCGGGAGAGACCCAGTACTTC. The chain links TRBV7-9 to TRBJ2-5; TRBD1 aligns across 10 bases. CDR1 and CDR2 (germline): SEHNR, FQNEAQ (reference sequence). With 5 bases clipped from V and 4 bases from J, the junction kept 7 bases outside the gene matches. The CDR3 contains 15 residues. Filled out from reference TRBV7-9 and TRBJ2-5, the complete variable domain reads DTGVSQNPRHKITKRGQNVTFRCDPISEHNRLYWYRQTLGQGPEFLTYFQNEAQLEKSRLLSDRFSAERPKGSFSTLEIQRTEQGDSAMYLCASSDRQGAGETQYFGPGTRLLVL.